These 26 T cell receptor beta chains were sequenced from one sample in a study of patients and donors after allogeneic stem cell transplantation. TCRdb recomputed calls from the RT-PCR reads with MiXCR, one row per CDR3 protein. This sample has about 200,000 distinct CDR3 sequences; 35% to 45% occur once, and the top ten carry roughly 10%. What was sequenced was blood, either unsorted or a sorted T cell fraction (not recorded which). The receptor set was obtained from a human donor who was either an allogeneic HSCT recipient or a stem cell or donor lymphocyte infusion donor (not recorded which). It is not recorded whose cells these are; they may come from a transplant donor.

This chain joins TRBV4-3 and TRBJ2-2; D not certain. In germline, CDR1 is LGHNA, CDR2 YSLEER. V dropped 0 bases and J dropped 4 bases, with 9 bases sitting between them. This CDR3 spans 15 amino acids. CDR3 protein: CASSQEGLSTGELFF. CDR3 DNA: TGCGCCAGCAGCCAAGAAGGTTTATCCACCGGGGAGCTGTTTTTT.

There are a few counts of this clonotype. The rearrangement uses TRBV20-1 and TRBJ2-7; 9 bases are a match to TRBD2. Looked up from germline, CDR1 is DFQATT and CDR2 is SNEGSKA (reference sequence). J was trimmed by 4 bases and V by 5 bases; bases with no gene match: 9. This CDR3 has 14 residues. DNA for the CDR3: TGCAGTGCTGATGGAGCGGGGGGATTGTACGAGCAGTACTTC. Protein sequence: CSADGAGGLYEQYF.

This clonotype was counted a few times. The chain has TRBV5-1 and TRBJ1-2; possibly TRBD1 for D (6 bases). CDR3 length equals 17 residues. Trimming removed 4 bases from V and 7 bases from J, with 26 bases in between. Germline assignment: CDR1 SGHRS and CDR2 YFSETQ. CDR3 amino acids: CASSPPQGPQGSFGYTF. DNA of the CDR3: TGCGCCAGCAGCCCACCTCAAGGTCCCCAGGGGTCTTTTGGCTACACCTTC.

This clonotype was counted only a few times. The V call is TRBV7-9, the J call TRBJ1-2; D possibly corresponds to TRBD1 (6 bases). The CDR3 is 14 amino acids. Germline CDR1 reads SEHNR; CDR2 reads FQNEAQ (reference sequence). The V gene lost 1 base and the J gene lost 6 bases, with 12 bases spanning the gap. The CDR3, as DNA: TGTGCCAGCAGCTTAGGCGGGGGCGAGGATGGCTACACCTTC. Translating gives CASSLGGGEDGYTF. The whole variable domain, filled in from reference TRBV7-9 and TRBJ1-2, reads DTGVSQNPRHKITKRGQNVTFRCDPISEHNRLYWYRQTLGQGPEFLTYFQNEAQLEKSRLLSDRFSAERPKGSFSTLEIQRTEQGDSAMYLCASSLGGGEDGYTFGSGTRLTVV.

This clonotype has at least ten counts. The chain joins TRBV7-3 to TRBJ1-2; D possibly corresponds to TRBD1 (5 bases). The CDR3 is made up of 14 amino acids. Germline CDR1 reads SGHTA; CDR2 reads FQGTGA. With 3 bases removed from V and 14 bases from J, the gap between germline ends came to 22 bases. Written as DNA, the CDR3 is TGTGCCAGCAGCTTCGGTGCGGGGCAGCCCGTCATAACCTTC. It specifies CASSFGAGQPVITF.

This sequence joins TRBV10-3 and TRBJ1-1, with D uncertain. Germline-derived CDR1 and CDR2 are ENHRY and SYGVKD. The V end was cut by 4 bases, the J end by 0 bases, with 6 bases between. CDR3 length: 13 residues. CDR3 sequence (DNA): TGTGCCATCAGTGGGACCCTGAACACTGAAGCTTTCTTT. It codes for CAISGTLNTEAFF.

This clonotype was recorded once. V usage is TRBV5-1 and J usage is TRBJ2-2, with TRBD1 matching 9 bases. Germline V gene lookup returns CDR1 SGHRS and CDR2 YFSETQ. Trimming took 4 bases from V and 2 from J; bases not matched to a gene: 3. This CDR3 region has 15 residues. CDR3 sequence (DNA): TGCGCCAGCAGCCAGACAGGGGGTAACACCGGGGAGCTGTTTTTT. Translation gives CASSQTGGNTGELFF. The entire variable domain, with the rest obtained from reference TRBV5-1 and TRBJ2-2, is as follows: KAGVTQTPRYLIKTRGQQVTLSCSPISGHRSVSWYQQTPGQGLQFLFEYFSETQRNKGNFPGRFSGRQFSNSRSEMNVSTLELGDSALYLCASSQTGGNTGELFFGEGSRLTVL.

This clonotype was recorded a few times. The rearrangement joins TRBV4-2 to TRBJ1-4; 7 bases line up with TRBD1. CDR1 is LGHNA and CDR2 is YNFKEQ in the germline V gene. Germline trimming cut 2 bases from V and 2 bases from J; bases unmatched to any gene: 8. The CDR3 runs to 17 residues. CDR3 sequence reads: CASSQLLQGWTNEKLFF. The CDR3 coding sequence is TGTGCCAGCAGCCAACTGTTACAGGGGTGGACTAATGAAAAACTGTTTTTT.

The V call is TRBV28, the J call TRBJ1-1; D is uncertain. There are 14 residues in the CDR3. CDR1 is MDHEN, CDR2 SYDVKM, per germline. With 7 bases removed from V and 5 bases from J, the gap between germline ends came to 17 bases. The CDR3 region is CASTPPGLRTEAFF. As DNA, the CDR3 is TGTGCCAGCACCCCCCCCGGGCTTCGGACTGAAGCTTTCTTT.

This clonotype was seen a handful of times. The CDR3 protein is CASSLALTGIGGYTF. CDR3 DNA: TGTGCCAGCAGCTTGGCCCTGACAGGGATCGGTGGCTACACCTTC. J is TRBJ1-2 and V is TRBV5-6, with 7 bases aligning to TRBD1. The CDR3 has 15 residues. In germline, CDR1 is SGHDT, CDR2 YYEEEE. Trimming at V came to 0 bases and at J to 7 bases, leaving 9 bases not matched to a gene. The full variable domain, with the rest looked up from reference TRBV5-6 and TRBJ1-2, is DAGVTQSPTHLIKTRGQQVTLRCSPKSGHDTVSWYQQALGQGPQFIFQYYEEEERQRGNFPDRFSGHQFPNYSSELNVNALLLGDSALYLCASSLALTGIGGYTFGSGTRLTVV.

The CDR3, as DNA: TGTGCCAGCAGCTGGGGGACAGTTAACTATGGCTACACCTTC. Translating gives CASSWGTVNYGYTF. V gene TRBV5-4 combines with J gene TRBJ1-2; 7 bases align to TRBD1. Looked up from germline, CDR1 is SGHNT and CDR2 is YYREEE (reference sequence). Unmatched junction bases numbered 3, after V lost 3 bases and J lost 1 base. The CDR3 loop spans 14 amino acids. Full variable domain (missing parts from reference TRBV5-4 and TRBJ1-2): ETGVTQSPTHLIKTRGQQVTLRCSSQSGHNTVSWYQQALGQGPQFIFQYYREEENGRGNFPPRFSGLQFPNYSSELNVNALELDDSALYLCASSWGTVNYGYTFGSGTRLTVV.

The chain combines TRBV7-2 with TRBJ1-1; possibly TRBD1 for D (5 bases). V was cut by 5 bases and J by 4 bases, with 11 bases left in between. Germline V gene lookup returns CDR1 SGHTA and CDR2 FQGNSA. The CDR3 is made up of 13 amino acids. The CDR3 sequence: CASSLLQGTEAFF. CDR3 nucleotides: TGTGCCAGCAGCCTATTGCAGGGCACTGAAGCTTTCTTT.

The genes are TRBV5-1 and TRBJ2-7; 8 nucleotides agree with TRBD1. The germline V gene encodes CDR1 SGHRS and CDR2 YFSETQ. The V gene end was trimmed by 1 base and the J gene end by 7 bases; junction bases not matched to a gene: 7. This CDR3 contains 14 residues. The CDR3 protein is CASSLHRGTGEQYF. Here the CDR3 DNA reads TGCGCCAGCAGCTTGCACAGGGGGACGGGGGAGCAGTACTTC.

V is TRBV5-1 and J is TRBJ1-1; D is uncertain. The V gene's germline CDR1 is SGHRS and CDR2 YFSETQ. CDR3 length: 13 amino acids. The germline V and J ends were trimmed by 1 base and 2 bases, with 6 bases remaining between them. CDR3 loop: CASSLNSNTEAFF. The DNA for the CDR3 is TGCGCCAGCAGCTTGAACAGTAACACTGAAGCTTTCTTT.

This clonotype was observed a handful of times. The chain combines TRBV3-1 with TRBJ1-2; perhaps TRBD1 as D (5 bases). Trimming removed 8 bases at V and 5 bases at J, with 12 bases between. The germline V gene encodes CDR1 LGHDT and CDR2 YNNKEL (reference sequence). The CDR3 is made up of 12 amino acids. The CDR3 here is CASGGPAYGYTF. The CDR3 nucleotides are TGTGCCAGCGGGGGTCCAGCGTATGGCTACACCTTC.

This clonotype was seen a handful of times. The rearrangement uses TRBV10-3 and TRBJ2-7; 9 bases are a match to TRBD1. Losses at the gene ends were 7 bases for V and 2 bases for J; bases not matched to a gene: 3. Per germline, CDR1 ENHRY and CDR2 SYGVKD. The CDR3 contains 13 residues. The CDR3 nucleotides are TGTGCCATCATGCGACAGGGGGCCTACGAGCAGTACTTC. It yields the protein CAIMRQGAYEQYF.

This chain connects TRBV4-1 to TRBJ1-5; tentatively, D is TRBD1 (6 bases). Trimming left V 1 base short and J 1 base short, with 14 bases between. Germline V CDR1 and CDR2: MGHRA, YSYEKL. CDR3 size: 17 residues. Here the CDR3 reads CASSQGTQGRSNQPQHF. As DNA, the CDR3 is TGCGCCAGCAGCCAAGGGACACAGGGTCGGAGCAATCAGCCCCAGCATTTT.

A few counts support this clonotype. CDR3 sequence: CASSSFGGPNTEAFF. The CDR3, as DNA: TGTGCCAGCAGCTCATTCGGGGGGCCGAACACTGAAGCTTTCTTT. The rearrangement uses TRBV7-2 and TRBJ1-1; a weak D match, TRBD1 (6 bases). Between the trimmed V and J ends, which lost 4 bases and 1 base, there was a span of 13 bases. The CDR3 extends over 15 amino acids. From germline, CDR1 is SGHTA and CDR2 FQGNSA.

V and J are TRBV9 and TRBJ2-5; 9 bases are shared with TRBD2. Germline assignment: CDR1 SGDLS and CDR2 YYNGEE. The V segment lost 2 bases and the J segment 5 bases; nucleotides outside the gene matches: 7. CDR3 size: 15 residues. The CDR3 DNA sequence: TGTGCCAGCAGCGTTGGGGCTAGCGGGGTGGAGACCCAGTACTTC. It yields the protein CASSVGASGVETQYF.

The chain links TRBV4-3 to TRBJ1-5; TRBD1 matches 8 bases. V lost 0 bases, J lost 6 bases, and 7 bases stayed unmatched. This CDR3 is 16 amino acids long. The germline V gene has CDR1 LGHNA and CDR2 YSLEER. CDR3 in amino acids: CASSQDAQGAAQPQHF. CDR3 DNA: TGCGCCAGCAGCCAAGATGCGCAGGGGGCGGCTCAGCCCCAGCATTTT.

This clonotype was picked up many times. The chain has TRBV20-1 and TRBJ1-4; TRBD1 aligns across 8 bases. V lost 0 bases to trimming and J lost 4 bases; unmatched junction nucleotides: 4. The CDR3 consists of 15 residues. CDR1 and CDR2 from the germline V gene are DFQATT and SNEGSKA (reference sequence). The CDR3 sequence: CSARDKTGVNEKLFF. The CDR3 DNA is TGCAGTGCTAGAGATAAGACAGGGGTTAATGAAAAACTGTTTTTT.

This clonotype was counted only a few times. The chain uses TRBV7-9 and TRBJ1-1, with D uncertain. Trimming cost V 5 bases and J 8 bases, with 15 bases left between them. CDR3 size: 13 residues. The germline CDR1 and CDR2 sequences are SEHNR and FQNEAQ (reference sequence). In nucleotides, the CDR3 is TGTGCCAGCAGCCCGCCGGCTCCAACCGAAGCTTTCTTT. Translating gives CASSPPAPTEAFF.

The chain joins TRBV18 to TRBJ1-5, with TRBD1 matching over 7 bases. Losses at the gene ends were 3 bases for V and 4 bases for J; bases not matched to a gene: 6. Germline V gene lookup returns CDR1 KGHSH and CDR2 LQKENI. This CDR3 has 15 amino acids. The CDR3 protein is CASSPRGQMNQPQHF. The CDR3 region has the DNA TGTGCCAGCTCACCGAGGGGACAGATGAATCAGCCCCAGCATTTT.

The CDR3 loop is CASSSVRGSYNEQFF. CDR3 coding DNA: TGTGCCAGCAGCAGCGTCCGGGGCTCCTACAATGAGCAGTTCTTC. The gene calls are TRBV3-1 and TRBJ2-1; D is perhaps TRBD2 (5 bases). The CDR3 sequence is 15 residues long. Looked up from germline, CDR1 is LGHDT and CDR2 is YNNKEL (reference sequence). Trimming pared 5 bases from V and 0 bases from J, leaving 11 bases between.

This clonotype turned up a few times. This chain connects TRBV5-6 to TRBJ2-3, with unresolved D. V lost 0 bases, J lost 1 base, and 6 bases lay in between. Germline V gives CDR1 SGHDT, CDR2 YYEEEE. This CDR3 region has 14 residues. The CDR3 region is CASSLGPGTDTQYF. The CDR3 DNA reads as TGTGCCAGCAGCTTGGGGCCCGGCACAGATACGCAGTATTTT.

In DNA form, the CDR3 reads TGTGCCAGCAGCTTAACGGCCAGGGGGCCCGGCTACACCTTC. Its translation is CASSLTARGPGYTF. This chain links TRBV7-9 with TRBJ1-2; 8 bases map to TRBD1. The germline V gene encodes CDR1 SEHNR and CDR2 FQNEAQ (reference sequence). The V segment lost 2 bases and the J segment 8 bases; nucleotides outside the gene matches: 7. The CDR3 totals 14 residues.